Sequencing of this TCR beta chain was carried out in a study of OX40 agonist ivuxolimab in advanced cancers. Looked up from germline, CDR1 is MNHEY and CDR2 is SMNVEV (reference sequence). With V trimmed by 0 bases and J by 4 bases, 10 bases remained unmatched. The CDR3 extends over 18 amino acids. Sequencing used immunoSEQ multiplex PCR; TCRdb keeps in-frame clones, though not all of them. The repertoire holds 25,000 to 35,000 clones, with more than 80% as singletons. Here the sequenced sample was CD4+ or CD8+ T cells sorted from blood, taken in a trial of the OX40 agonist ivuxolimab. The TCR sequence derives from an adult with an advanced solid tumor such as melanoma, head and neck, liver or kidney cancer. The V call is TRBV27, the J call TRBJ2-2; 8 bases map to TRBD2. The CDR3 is CASSLSPTGGAVTGELFF. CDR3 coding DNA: TGTGCCAGCAGTTTATCCCCTACGGGGGGGGCGGTCACCGGGGAGCTGTTTTTT.